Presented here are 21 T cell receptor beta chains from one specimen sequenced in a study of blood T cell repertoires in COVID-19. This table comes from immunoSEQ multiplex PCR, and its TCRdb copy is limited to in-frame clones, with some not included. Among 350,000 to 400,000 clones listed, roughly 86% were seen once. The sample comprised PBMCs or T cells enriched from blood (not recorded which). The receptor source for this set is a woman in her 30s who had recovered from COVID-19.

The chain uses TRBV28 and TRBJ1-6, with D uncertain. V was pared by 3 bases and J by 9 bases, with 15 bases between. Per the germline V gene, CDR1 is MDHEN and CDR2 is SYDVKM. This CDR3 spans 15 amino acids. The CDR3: CASSLRGLHSSPLHF. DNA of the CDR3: TGTGCCAGCAGTTTGCGAGGCCTCCACTCTTCACCCCTCCACTTT.

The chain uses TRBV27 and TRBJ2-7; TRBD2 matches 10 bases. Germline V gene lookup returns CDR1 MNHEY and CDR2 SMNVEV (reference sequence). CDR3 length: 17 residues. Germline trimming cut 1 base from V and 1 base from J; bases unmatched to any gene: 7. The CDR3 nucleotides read TGTGCCAGCAGTTTATATCCCCTAGCGGGAGTGTCCTACGAGCAGTACTTC. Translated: CASSLYPLAGVSYEQYF.

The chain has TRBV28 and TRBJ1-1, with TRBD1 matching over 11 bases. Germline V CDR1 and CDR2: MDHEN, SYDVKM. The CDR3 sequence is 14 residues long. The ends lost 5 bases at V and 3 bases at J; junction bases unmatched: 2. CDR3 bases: TGTGCCAGCAGTCTGGGACAGGGGGACACTGAAGCTTTCTTT. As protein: CASSLGQGDTEAFF.

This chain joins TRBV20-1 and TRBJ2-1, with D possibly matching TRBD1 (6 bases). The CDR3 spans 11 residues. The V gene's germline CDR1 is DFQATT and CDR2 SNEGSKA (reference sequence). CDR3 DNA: TGCGCAAAAGGGGGATTCAATGAGCAGTTCTTC. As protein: CAKGGFNEQFF.

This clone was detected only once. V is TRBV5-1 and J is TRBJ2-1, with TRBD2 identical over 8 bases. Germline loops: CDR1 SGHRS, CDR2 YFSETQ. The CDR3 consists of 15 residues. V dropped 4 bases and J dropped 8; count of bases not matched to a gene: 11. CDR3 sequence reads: CASSPSGTSFYEQFF. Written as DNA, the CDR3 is TGCGCCAGCAGCCCCTCTGGGACTAGTTTCTATGAGCAGTTCTTC.

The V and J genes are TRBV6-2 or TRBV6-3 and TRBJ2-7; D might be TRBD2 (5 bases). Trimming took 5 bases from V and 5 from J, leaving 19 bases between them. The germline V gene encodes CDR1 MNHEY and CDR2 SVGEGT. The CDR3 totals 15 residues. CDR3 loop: CASSATRVWSDEQYF. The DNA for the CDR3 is TGTGCCAGCAGTGCCACTAGGGTTTGGAGTGACGAGCAGTACTTC.

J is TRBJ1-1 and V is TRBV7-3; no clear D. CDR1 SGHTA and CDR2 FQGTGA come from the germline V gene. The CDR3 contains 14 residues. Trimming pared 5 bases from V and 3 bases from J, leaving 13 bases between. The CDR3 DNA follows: TGTGCCAGCAGCATGAGTCCGAGGGACACTGAAGCTTTCTTT. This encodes CASSMSPRDTEAFF.

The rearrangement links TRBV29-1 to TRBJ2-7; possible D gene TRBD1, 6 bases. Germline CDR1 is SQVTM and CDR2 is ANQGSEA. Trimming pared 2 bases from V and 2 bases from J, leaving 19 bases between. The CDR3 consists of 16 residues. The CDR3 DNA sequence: TGCAGCGTTGAAATCGTAGGCAGGGGCGGGCCCTACGAGCAGTACTTC. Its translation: CSVEIVGRGGPYEQYF.

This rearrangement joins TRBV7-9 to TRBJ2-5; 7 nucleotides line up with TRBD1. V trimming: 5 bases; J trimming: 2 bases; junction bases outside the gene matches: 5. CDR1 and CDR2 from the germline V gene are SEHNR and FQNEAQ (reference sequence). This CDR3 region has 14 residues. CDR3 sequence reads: CASSPGGFQETQYF. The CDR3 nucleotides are TGTGCCAGCAGCCCAGGGGGTTTTCAAGAGACCCAGTACTTC.

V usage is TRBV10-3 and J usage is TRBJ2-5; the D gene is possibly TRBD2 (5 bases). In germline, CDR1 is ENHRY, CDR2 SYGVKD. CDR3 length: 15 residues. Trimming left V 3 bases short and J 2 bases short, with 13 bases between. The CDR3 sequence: CAISEKRNIQETQYF. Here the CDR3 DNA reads TGTGCCATCAGTGAAAAGCGGAACATACAAGAGACCCAGTACTTC.

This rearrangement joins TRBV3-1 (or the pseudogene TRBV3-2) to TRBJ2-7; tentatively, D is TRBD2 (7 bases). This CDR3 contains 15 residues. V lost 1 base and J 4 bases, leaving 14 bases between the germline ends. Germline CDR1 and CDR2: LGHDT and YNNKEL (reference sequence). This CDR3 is CASSQAPGGLYEQYF. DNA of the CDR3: TGTGCCAGCAGCCAAGCACCCGGGGGGCTATACGAGCAGTACTTC.

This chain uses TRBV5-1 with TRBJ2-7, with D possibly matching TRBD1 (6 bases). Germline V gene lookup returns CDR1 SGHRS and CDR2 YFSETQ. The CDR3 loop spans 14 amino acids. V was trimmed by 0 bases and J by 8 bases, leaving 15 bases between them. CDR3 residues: CASSLAGGGRKQYF. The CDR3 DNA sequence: TGCGCCAGCAGCTTGGCCGGTGGGGGCAGGAAGCAGTACTTC.

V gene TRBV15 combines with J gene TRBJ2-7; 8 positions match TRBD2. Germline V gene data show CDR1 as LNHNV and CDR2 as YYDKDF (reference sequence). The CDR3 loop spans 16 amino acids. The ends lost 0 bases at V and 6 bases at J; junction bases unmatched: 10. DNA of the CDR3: TGTGCCACCAGCAGAGATCTGAGGCGGGGGGTGGGCGAGCAGTACTTC. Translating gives CATSRDLRRGVGEQYF.

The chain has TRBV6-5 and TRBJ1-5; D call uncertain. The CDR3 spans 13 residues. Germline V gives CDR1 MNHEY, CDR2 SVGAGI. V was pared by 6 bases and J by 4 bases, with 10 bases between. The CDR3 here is CASSPSENQPQHF. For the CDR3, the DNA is TGTGCCAGCAGCCCGTCGGAGAATCAGCCCCAGCATTTT.

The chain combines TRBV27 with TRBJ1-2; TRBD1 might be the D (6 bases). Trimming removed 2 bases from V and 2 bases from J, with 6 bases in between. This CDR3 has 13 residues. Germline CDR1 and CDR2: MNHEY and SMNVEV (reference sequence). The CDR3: CASSLGGNYGYTF. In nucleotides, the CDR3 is TGTGCCAGCAGTTTAGGGGGCAACTATGGCTACACCTTC.

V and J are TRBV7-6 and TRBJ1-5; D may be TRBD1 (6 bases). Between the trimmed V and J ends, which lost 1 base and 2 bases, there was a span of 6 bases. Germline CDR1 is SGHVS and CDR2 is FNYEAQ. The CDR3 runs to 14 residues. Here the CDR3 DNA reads TGTGCCAGCAGCTTAGGGACAGGCAATCAGCCCCAGCATTTT. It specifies CASSLGTGNQPQHF.

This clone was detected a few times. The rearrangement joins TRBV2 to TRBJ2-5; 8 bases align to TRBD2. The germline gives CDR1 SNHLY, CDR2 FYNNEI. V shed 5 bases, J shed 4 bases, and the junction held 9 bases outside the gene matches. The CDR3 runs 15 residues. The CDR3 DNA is TGTGCCAGCAGTATTAGCGGGGTAACATCAGAGACCCAGTACTTC. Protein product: CASSISGVTSETQYF.

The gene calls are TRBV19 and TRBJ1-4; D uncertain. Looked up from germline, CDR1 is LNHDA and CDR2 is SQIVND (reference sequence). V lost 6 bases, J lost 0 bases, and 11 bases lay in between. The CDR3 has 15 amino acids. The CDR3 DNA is TGTGCCAGTAGAAAATCCCAGGCAACTAATGAAAAACTGTTTTTT. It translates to CASRKSQATNEKLFF.

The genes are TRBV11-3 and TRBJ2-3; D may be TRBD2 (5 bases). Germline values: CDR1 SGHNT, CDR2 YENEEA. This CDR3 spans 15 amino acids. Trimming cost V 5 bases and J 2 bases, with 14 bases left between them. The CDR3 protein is CASSNGELVTDTQYF. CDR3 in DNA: TGTGCCAGCAGCAACGGGGAATTGGTCACAGATACGCAGTATTTT.

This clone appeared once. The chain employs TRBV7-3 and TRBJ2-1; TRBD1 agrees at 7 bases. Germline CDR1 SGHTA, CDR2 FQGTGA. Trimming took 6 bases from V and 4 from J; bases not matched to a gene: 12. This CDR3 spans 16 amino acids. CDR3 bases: TGTGCCAGCAGTCGAAATTCCGGGACAGTTTACAATGAGCAGTTCTTC. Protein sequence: CASSRNSGTVYNEQFF.

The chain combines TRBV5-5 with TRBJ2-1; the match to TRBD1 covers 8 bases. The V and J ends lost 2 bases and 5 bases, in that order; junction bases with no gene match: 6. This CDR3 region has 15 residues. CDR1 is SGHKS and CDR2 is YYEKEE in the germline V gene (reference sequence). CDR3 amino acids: CASSFWQGQDNEQFF. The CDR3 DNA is TGTGCCAGCAGCTTCTGGCAGGGACAGGACAATGAGCAGTTCTTC.